This TCR beta chain derives from a study of T-cell reconstitution after alpha-beta-depleted transplantation in children. In germline, CDR1 is LNHNV, CDR2 YYDKDF (reference sequence). The CDR3 is 13 amino acids. Trimming took 6 bases from V and 5 from J, leaving 13 bases between them. The library targeted TCRbeta and was prepared with unique molecular identifiers. TCRdb reprocessed the PCR reads with MiXCR, giving one entry per CDR3 protein. The profile shows 360,000 or so distinct CDR3 sequences, roughly 20% of them singletons. The source is a human donor who donated a stem cell graft to a child with acute myeloid leukemia. This sample comprised PBMCs from the stem cell graft donor, obtained from the stem cell graft. This rearrangement joins TRBV15 to TRBJ1-1; tentative D call: TRBD1 (6 bases). In DNA, the CDR3 is TGTGCCACCAGGACCTACAGGGAAACTGAAGCTTTCTTT. The encoded protein is CATRTYRETEAFF.